Below, 26 T cell receptor beta chains from the same sample are listed, as sequenced in a study of blood T cell repertoires in COVID-19. Sequenced by immunoSEQ multiplex PCR; TCRdb stores in-frame clones only, minus some. The sample holds about 220,000 clones; 85% to 90% are singletons and the top ten take roughly 14%. Sample: PBMCs or T cells enriched from blood (not recorded which). These TCRs come from a woman in her forties or fifties with acute COVID-19.

This clone appeared a few times. V usage is TRBV6-5 and J usage is TRBJ2-7, with D unclear. The CDR3 sequence is 13 residues long. V dropped 0 bases and J dropped 2 bases, with 5 bases sitting between them. The germline CDR1 and CDR2 sequences are MNHEY and SVGAGI. CDR3 amino acids: CASSYSPPYEQYF. The CDR3, as DNA: TGTGCCAGCAGTTACTCCCCTCCCTACGAGCAGTACTTC.

This sequence joins TRBV27 and TRBJ2-7, with 8 bases lining up with TRBD1. Germline-derived CDR1 and CDR2 are MNHEY and SMNVEV (reference sequence). Unmatched junction bases numbered 9, after V lost 5 bases and J lost 0 bases. The CDR3 has 16 amino acids. CDR3 residues: CASSNPTGEVSYEQYF. CDR3 bases: TGTGCCAGCAGTAACCCGACAGGGGAGGTCTCCTACGAGCAGTACTTC.

The rearrangement joins TRBV30 to TRBJ1-6; D call uncertain. The V gene lost 1 base and the J gene lost 0 bases, with 19 bases spanning the gap. Germline loops: CDR1 GTSNPN, CDR2 SVGIG (reference sequence). This CDR3 comprises 19 residues. The CDR3 region is CAWSDVFRPLSSYNSPLHF. The CDR3 DNA follows: TGTGCCTGGAGTGATGTTTTCAGGCCGCTGAGCTCCTATAATTCACCCCTCCACTTT.

The chain uses TRBV4-1 and TRBJ2-6; 7 bases are a match to TRBD1. The CDR3 is made up of 16 amino acids. With V trimmed by 2 bases and J by 4 bases, 5 bases remained unmatched. Germline assignment: CDR1 MGHRA and CDR2 YSYEKL. CDR3 loop: CASSQPDRAGANVLTF. DNA of the CDR3: TGCGCCAGCAGCCAACCTGACAGGGCGGGGGCCAACGTCCTGACTTTC.

The chain uses TRBV18 and TRBJ1-5; D is unresolved. Germline CDR1 reads KGHSH; CDR2 reads LQKENI. V was pared by 2 bases and J by 2 bases, with 13 bases between. CDR3 length: 16 residues. CDR3 protein: CASSPRETRGNQPQHF. CDR3 sequence (DNA): TGTGCCAGCTCACCAAGGGAGACGAGGGGCAATCAGCCCCAGCATTTT.

This chain links TRBV7-2 with TRBJ2-1, with TRBD1 identical over 8 bases. The CDR3 has 14 amino acids. V gave up 4 bases and J gave up 6 bases; unmatched junction bases: 5. The V gene's germline CDR1 is SGHTA and CDR2 FQGNSA. The CDR3 DNA follows: TGTGCCAGCAGCTGGAGGGACAGGTTCAATGAGCAGTTCTTC. It is translated as CASSWRDRFNEQFF.

The chain has TRBV5-1 and TRBJ2-3; 7 bases match TRBD1. CDR3 length: 14 residues. J lost 1 base, V lost 2 bases, and 1 base had no gene match. Per germline, CDR1 SGHRS and CDR2 YFSETQ. CDR3 loop: CASSFGTGTDTQYF. CDR3 nucleotide sequence: TGCGCCAGCAGCTTTGGGACAGGCACAGATACGCAGTATTTT.

The J gene is TRBJ2-7, the V gene TRBV3-1 (or the pseudogene TRBV3-2); TRBD2 matches 14 bases. Trimming removed 0 bases from V and 3 bases from J; junction bases left unmatched: 10. Germline V lookup: CDR1 LGHDT, CDR2 YNNKEL (reference sequence). This CDR3 comprises 19 residues. CDR3: CASSQEGLAGAGGLYEQYF. The CDR3 DNA reads TGTGCCAGCAGCCAAGAGGGACTAGCGGGAGCCGGGGGCCTCTACGAGCAGTACTTC.

Points on this clone: Other nucleotide sequences in the sample specify the same CDR3. V usage is TRBV29-1 and J usage is TRBJ2-5; 14 bases fit TRBD2. Germline loops: CDR1 SQVTM, CDR2 ANQGSEA. This CDR3 has 17 amino acids. Unmatched junction bases numbered 15, after V lost 7 bases and J lost 5 bases. The DNA for the CDR3 is TGCAGCGGCACAGGGGGACTAGCGGGAGTTTTAGGGGAGACCCAGTACTTC. Translated: CSGTGGLAGVLGETQYF.

V and J are TRBV28 and TRBJ2-7, with unresolved D. V gave up 4 bases and J gave up 8 bases, with 9 bases separating them. The CDR3 runs to 11 residues. The V gene's germline CDR1 is MDHEN and CDR2 SYDVKM. In DNA, the CDR3 is TGTGCCAGCAGTTCCCCAGTAAAGCAGTACTTC. This translates into CASSSPVKQYF.

This chain connects TRBV29-1 to TRBJ1-6; 9 bases line up with TRBD1. The CDR3 is made up of 15 amino acids. V trimming: 4 bases; J trimming: 8 bases; junction bases outside the gene matches: 9. The germline V gene encodes CDR1 SQVTM and CDR2 ANQGSEA. For the CDR3, the DNA is TGCAGCGTTGCGTATGGGGACAGGGCAGATTCACCCCTCCACTTT. This gives the protein CSVAYGDRADSPLHF.

This clone showed up just once. The chain carries TRBV19 and TRBJ2-2; tentatively, D is TRBD2 (6 bases). CDR1 and CDR2 from the germline V gene are LNHDA and SQIVND (reference sequence). CDR3 size: 16 residues. Trimming pared 1 base from V and 3 bases from J, leaving 12 bases between. In DNA, the CDR3 is TGTGCCAGTAGTATAGTATCGGGAGTGGACACCGGGGAGCTGTTTTTT. Translating gives CASSIVSGVDTGELFF.

The rearrangement uses TRBV5-1 and TRBJ2-1, with 13 bases identical to TRBD2. The CDR3 consists of 18 residues. V was pared by 3 bases and J by 7 bases, with 13 bases of the junction left unmatched. Germline V lookup: CDR1 SGHRS, CDR2 YFSETQ. The chain's CDR3 is CASSYAGTSGMSRNEQFF. CDR3 bases: TGCGCCAGCAGCTACGCGGGGACTAGCGGGATGAGTAGAAATGAGCAGTTCTTC.

This clone has just one count. The gene calls are TRBV19 and TRBJ2-1; 8 nucleotides align to TRBD2. The V segment lost 5 bases and the J segment 9 bases; nucleotides outside the gene matches: 3. CDR3 length equals 12 residues. Per germline, CDR1 LNHDA and CDR2 SQIVND (reference sequence). CDR3 amino acids: CASSEGLGEQFF. The CDR3 DNA reads as TGTGCCAGTAGTGAGGGACTAGGTGAGCAGTTCTTC. The entire variable domain, with the rest obtained from reference TRBV19 and TRBJ2-1, is as follows: DGGITQSPKYLFRKEGQNVTLSCEQNLNHDAMYWYRQDPGQGLRLIYYSQIVNDFQKGDIAEGYSVSREKKESFPLTVTSAQKNPTAFYLCASSEGLGEQFFGPGTRLTVL.

This sequence joins TRBV6-5 and TRBJ1-4, with D possibly being TRBD1 (5 bases). The CDR3 has 15 amino acids. CDR1 and CDR2 (germline): MNHEY, SVGAGI. Trimming removed 4 bases from V and 0 bases from J, with 9 bases in between. The CDR3 is CASSSQGSTNEKLFF. The CDR3 DNA reads TGTGCCAGCAGTTCCCAGGGATCAACTAATGAAAAACTGTTTTTT.

The rearrangement joins TRBV2 to TRBJ2-1; 8 nucleotides line up with TRBD2. CDR3 length equals 14 residues. V shed 3 bases and J 2 bases; nucleotides not matched to a gene: 0. CDR1 SNHLY and CDR2 FYNNEI come from the germline V gene. Here the CDR3 reads CASSDGRAYNEQFF. CDR3 in DNA: TGTGCCAGCAGTGACGGGAGGGCCTACAATGAGCAGTTCTTC.

The gene calls are TRBV7-3 and TRBJ1-2; 9 nucleotides match TRBD1. Looked up from germline, CDR1 is SGHTA and CDR2 is FQGTGA. V lost 5 bases and J lost 8; bases outside the gene matches: 9. The CDR3 loop spans 14 amino acids. The CDR3 nucleotides read TGTGCCAGCAGCAGTACACAGGGGGCTGGGGGCTACACCTTC. The encoded protein is CASSSTQGAGGYTF.

This clone was seen once. This chain uses TRBV4-1 with TRBJ2-1, with 9 bases lining up with TRBD2. The junction had 14 bases not matched to a gene; V was cut back by 1 base and J by 7 bases. This CDR3 contains 18 residues. In germline, CDR1 is MGHRA, CDR2 YSYEKL. The CDR3 reads CASSQGFAAGGLGNEQFF. The CDR3 bases are TGCGCCAGCAGCCAAGGTTTTGCGGCGGGAGGGCTTGGAAATGAGCAGTTCTTC.

Here the CDR3 DNA reads TGTGCCAGCAGTGTCGTGGGCAGGGTCACTGAAGCTTTCTTT. Its protein is CASSVVGRVTEAFF. The chain is built from TRBV28 and TRBJ1-1; weak D call: TRBD1 (5 bases). The CDR3 is 14 amino acids. The germline CDR1 and CDR2 sequences are MDHEN and SYDVKM. V lost 5 bases and J lost 4, with 14 bases in between.

Notes on this clone: At one boundary the junction diverges from the germline segment, which might be a read error. The chain is built from TRBV6-2 or TRBV6-3 and TRBJ2-7; 11 bases align to TRBD2. Germline V gives CDR1 MNHEY, CDR2 SVGEGT. CDR3 length: 16 amino acids. The CDR3 DNA follows: TGTGCCAGCAGTCACTCTAGCGGGAGGACTAACTACGAGCAGTACTTC. This sequence encodes CASSHSSGRTNYEQYF.

This chain connects TRBV11-2 to TRBJ2-2; D gene uncertain. V was cut by 5 bases and J by 7 bases, with 8 bases left in between. Germline V gives CDR1 SGHAT, CDR2 FQNNGV. The CDR3 is 12 amino acids. The CDR3 sequence is CASSGSYGELFF. The DNA of the CDR3 is TGTGCCAGCAGCGGCAGTTACGGGGAGCTGTTTTTT.

Here the CDR3 DNA reads TGTGCCAGCAGCCCGGGACTGTCCTCTGGAAACACCATATATTTT. This sequence encodes CASSPGLSSGNTIYF. The rearrangement uses TRBV3-1 (or the pseudogene TRBV3-2) and TRBJ1-3, with D perhaps TRBD1 (5 bases). V lost 4 bases and J lost 0, with 10 bases in between. This CDR3 contains 15 residues. Germline V gene lookup returns CDR1 LGHDT and CDR2 YNNKEL (reference sequence).

The V call is TRBV29-1, the J call TRBJ1-1, with a tentative D call TRBD1 (6 bases). The length of the CDR3 is 13 residues. Germline CDR1 SQVTM, CDR2 ANQGSEA. V was trimmed by 2 bases and J by 3 bases, leaving 10 bases between them. The CDR3 nucleotides read TGCAGCGTTGAAAGGACAGACGACACTGAAGCTTTCTTT. Its translation: CSVERTDDTEAFF.

The J gene is TRBJ1-1, the V gene TRBV28; 7 bases align to TRBD1. J lost 9 bases, V lost 5 bases, and 3 bases had no gene match. Germline V lookup: CDR1 MDHEN, CDR2 SYDVKM. The CDR3 is made up of 11 amino acids. CDR3 sequence: CASSPTGKAFF. The CDR3 bases are TGTGCCAGCAGTCCGACAGGGAAAGCTTTCTTT.

The table lists this clone with a count of one. The chain links TRBV13 to TRBJ2-1; TRBD1 might be the D (6 bases). The germline gives CDR1 PRHDT, CDR2 FYEKMQ (reference sequence). Trimming removed 4 bases at V and 9 bases at J, with 13 bases between. This CDR3 spans 13 amino acids. CDR3: CASSWAQGSEQFF. Here the CDR3 DNA reads TGTGCCAGCAGCTGGGCCCAGGGGAGTGAGCAGTTCTTC.

The CDR3 region is CASSFRLAGTGELFF. The CDR3 DNA reads as TGTGCCAGCAGCTTTCGTCTGGCTGGCACCGGGGAGCTGTTTTTT. This chain uses TRBV13 with TRBJ2-2; D uncertain. The germline V gene encodes CDR1 PRHDT and CDR2 FYEKMQ (reference sequence). Trimming took 3 bases from V and 4 from J, leaving 12 bases between them. The CDR3 totals 15 residues.